In its sample, the clone carrying this T cell receptor beta chain was seen once. Its antigen is not identified. A quantity of about 0.45 to 1 ug RNA underwent reverse transcription using random hexamers. An immunoSEQ multiplex PCR generated amplified TCR beta CDR3 products spanning 54 Vbeta and 13 Jbeta. One entry per CDR3 protein, called by TCRdb with MiXCR from the immunoSEQ multiplex PCR reads. The table shows about 120,000 distinct CDR3 sequences, with 80% to 95% occurring only once. The data originate from a study of CD8 T cells in Susac syndrome. Sequencing of TCR beta was carried out in blood CD8+ and CD4+ T cells. CD8+ and CD4+ T cells were negatively isolated; TEMRA cells were FACS-enriched. Broader study findings: The number of individuals included in the study's TCR sequencing and HLA analysis was acknowledged as relatively small.

Germline V gene lookup returns CDR1 SGHTA and CDR2 FQGNSA. The V and J ends lost 4 bases and 4 bases respectively, with 11 bases between them. The CDR3 runs 13 residues. The sample comprised CD8+ T cells from PBMCs. The chain has TRBV7-2 and TRBJ2-7, with no clear D. The TCR sequence derives from a human donor in good health. The CDR3 here is CASSSRPGYEQYF. CDR3 sequence (DNA): TGTGCCAGCAGCTCCCGGCCTGGATACGAGCAGTACTTC.